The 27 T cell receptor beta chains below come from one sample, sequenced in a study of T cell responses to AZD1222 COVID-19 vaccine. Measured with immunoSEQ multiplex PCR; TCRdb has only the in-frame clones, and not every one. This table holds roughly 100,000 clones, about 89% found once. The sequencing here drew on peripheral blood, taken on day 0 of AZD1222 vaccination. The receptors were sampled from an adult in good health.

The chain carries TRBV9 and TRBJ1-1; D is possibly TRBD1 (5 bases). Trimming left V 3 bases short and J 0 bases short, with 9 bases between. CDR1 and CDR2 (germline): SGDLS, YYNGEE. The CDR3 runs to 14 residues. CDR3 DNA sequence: TGTGCCAGCAGCGCAGGGATCATGAACACTGAAGCTTTCTTT. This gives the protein CASSAGIMNTEAFF.

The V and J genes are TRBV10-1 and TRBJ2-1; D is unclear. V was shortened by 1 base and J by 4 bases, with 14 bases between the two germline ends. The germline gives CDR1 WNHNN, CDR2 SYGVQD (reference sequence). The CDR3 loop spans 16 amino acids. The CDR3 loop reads CASSEFPSDAYNEQFF. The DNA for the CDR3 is TGCGCCAGCAGTGAGTTTCCCAGCGATGCATACAATGAGCAGTTCTTC.

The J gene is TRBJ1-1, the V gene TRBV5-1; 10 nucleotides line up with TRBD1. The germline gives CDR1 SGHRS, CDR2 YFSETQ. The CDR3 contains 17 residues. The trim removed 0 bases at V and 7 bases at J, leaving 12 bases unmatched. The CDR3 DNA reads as TGCGCCAGCAGCTTGGGGACAGGGGGAAGCATGAGGGTTGAAGCTTTCTTT. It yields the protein CASSLGTGGSMRVEAFF.

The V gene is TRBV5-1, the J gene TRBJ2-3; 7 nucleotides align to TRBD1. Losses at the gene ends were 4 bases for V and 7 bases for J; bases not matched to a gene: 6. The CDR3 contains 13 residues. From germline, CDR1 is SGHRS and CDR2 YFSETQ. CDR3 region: CASSPPQGNTQYF. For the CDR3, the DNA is TGCGCCAGCAGCCCTCCACAGGGGAATACGCAGTATTTT.

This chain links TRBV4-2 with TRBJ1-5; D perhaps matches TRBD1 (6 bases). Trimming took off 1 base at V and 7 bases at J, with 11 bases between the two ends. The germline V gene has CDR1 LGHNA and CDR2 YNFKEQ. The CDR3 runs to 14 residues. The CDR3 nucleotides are TGTGCCAGCAGCCAAGGAACAGGGAGCCAGCCCCAGCATTTT. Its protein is CASSQGTGSQPQHF.

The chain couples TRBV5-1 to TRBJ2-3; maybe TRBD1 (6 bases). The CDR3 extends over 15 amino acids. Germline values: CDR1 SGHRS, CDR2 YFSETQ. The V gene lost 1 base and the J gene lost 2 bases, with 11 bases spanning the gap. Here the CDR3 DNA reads TGCGCCAGCAGCTTGCTGGGACACAACACAGATACGCAGTATTTT. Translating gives CASSLLGHNTDTQYF. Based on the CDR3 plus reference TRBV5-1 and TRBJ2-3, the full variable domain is KAGVTQTPRYLIKTRGQQVTLSCSPISGHRSVSWYQQTPGQGLQFLFEYFSETQRNKGNFPGRFSGRQFSNSRSEMNVSTLELGDSALYLCASSLLGHNTDTQYFGPGTRLTVL.

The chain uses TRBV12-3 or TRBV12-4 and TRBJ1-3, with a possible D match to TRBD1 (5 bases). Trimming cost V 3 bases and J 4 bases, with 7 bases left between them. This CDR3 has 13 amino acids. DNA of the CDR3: TGTGCCAGCAGTTTGGGGGTCGGAAACACCATATATTTT. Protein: CASSLGVGNTIYF.

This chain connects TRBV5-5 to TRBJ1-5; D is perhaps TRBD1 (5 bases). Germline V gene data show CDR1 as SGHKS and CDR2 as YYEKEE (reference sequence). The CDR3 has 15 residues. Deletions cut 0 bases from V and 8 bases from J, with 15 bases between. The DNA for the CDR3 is TGTGCCAGCAGCTTGGGGGCCAGGGAGGATGAGCCCCAGCATTTT. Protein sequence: CASSLGAREDEPQHF.

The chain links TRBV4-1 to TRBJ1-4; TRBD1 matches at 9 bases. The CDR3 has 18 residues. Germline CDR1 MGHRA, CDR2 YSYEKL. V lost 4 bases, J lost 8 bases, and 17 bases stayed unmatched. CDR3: CASSPRDRELRRSEKLFF. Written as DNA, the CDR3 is TGCGCCAGCAGCCCACGGGACAGGGAATTAAGGCGCTCGGAAAAACTGTTTTTT.

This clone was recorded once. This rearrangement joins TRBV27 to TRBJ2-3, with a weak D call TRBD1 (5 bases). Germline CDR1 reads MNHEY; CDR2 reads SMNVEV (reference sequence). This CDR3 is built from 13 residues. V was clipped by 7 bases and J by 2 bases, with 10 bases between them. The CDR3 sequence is CASTQTATDTQYF. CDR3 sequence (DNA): TGTGCCAGCACCCAGACAGCCACAGATACGCAGTATTTT.

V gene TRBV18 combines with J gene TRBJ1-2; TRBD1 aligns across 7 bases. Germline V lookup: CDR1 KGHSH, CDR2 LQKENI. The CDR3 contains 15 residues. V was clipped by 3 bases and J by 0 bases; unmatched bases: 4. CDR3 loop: CASSPGTVTNYGYTF. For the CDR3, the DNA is TGTGCCAGCTCACCGGGGACAGTTACTAACTATGGCTACACCTTC.

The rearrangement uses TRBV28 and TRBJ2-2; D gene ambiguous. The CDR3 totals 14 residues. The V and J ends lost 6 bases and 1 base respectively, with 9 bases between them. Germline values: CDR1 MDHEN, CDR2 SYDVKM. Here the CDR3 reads CASSTQWNTGELFF. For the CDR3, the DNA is TGTGCCAGCAGCACACAATGGAACACCGGGGAGCTGTTTTTT.

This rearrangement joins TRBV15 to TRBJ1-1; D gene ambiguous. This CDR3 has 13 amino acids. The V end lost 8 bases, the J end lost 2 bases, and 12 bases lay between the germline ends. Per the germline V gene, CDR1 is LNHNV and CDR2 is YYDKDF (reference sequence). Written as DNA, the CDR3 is TGTGCCACCCGTCGAGACCACAACACTGAAGCTTTCTTT. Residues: CATRRDHNTEAFF.

The DNA for the CDR3 is TGTGCCAGCAGTTACGAGGAGGGAAGGGGCTACACCTTC. It yields the protein CASSYEEGRGYTF. The chain is built from TRBV6-5 and TRBJ1-2; D is uncertain. The CDR3 runs 13 residues. V was trimmed by 2 bases and J by 8 bases, leaving 12 bases between them. The germline gives CDR1 MNHEY, CDR2 SVGAGI.

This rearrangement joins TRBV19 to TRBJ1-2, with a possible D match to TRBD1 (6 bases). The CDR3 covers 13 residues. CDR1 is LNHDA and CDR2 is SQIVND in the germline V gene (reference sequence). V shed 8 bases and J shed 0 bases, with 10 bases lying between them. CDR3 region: CASATGPNYGYTF. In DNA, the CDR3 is TGTGCCAGTGCCACAGGGCCTAACTATGGCTACACCTTC.

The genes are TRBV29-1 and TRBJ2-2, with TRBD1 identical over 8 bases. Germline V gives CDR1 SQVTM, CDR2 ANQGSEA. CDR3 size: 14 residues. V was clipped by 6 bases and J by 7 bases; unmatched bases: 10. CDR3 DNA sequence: TGCAGCGTCGGGACAGGAACCTTCGGCGGGGAGCTGTTTTTT. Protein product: CSVGTGTFGGELFF.

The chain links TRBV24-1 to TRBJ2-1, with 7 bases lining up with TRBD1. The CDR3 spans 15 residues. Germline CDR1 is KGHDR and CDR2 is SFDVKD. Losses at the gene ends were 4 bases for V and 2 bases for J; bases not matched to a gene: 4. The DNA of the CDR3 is TGTGCCACCAGTGAACGGGACAGCCCCTACAATGAGCAGTTCTTC. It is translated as CATSERDSPYNEQFF.

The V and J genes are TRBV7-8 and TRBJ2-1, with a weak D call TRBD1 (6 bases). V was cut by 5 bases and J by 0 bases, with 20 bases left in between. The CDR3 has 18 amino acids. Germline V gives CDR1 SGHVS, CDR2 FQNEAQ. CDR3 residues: CASSPRPQGLSSYNEQFF. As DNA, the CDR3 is TGTGCCAGCAGCCCCCGTCCCCAGGGGCTCAGCTCCTACAATGAGCAGTTCTTC.

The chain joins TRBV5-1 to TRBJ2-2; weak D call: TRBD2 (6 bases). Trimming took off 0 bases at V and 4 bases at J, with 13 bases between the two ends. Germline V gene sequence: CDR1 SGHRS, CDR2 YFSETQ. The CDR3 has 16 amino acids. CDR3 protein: CASSLEAGRRTGELFF. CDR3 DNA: TGCGCCAGCAGCTTGGAGGCAGGGAGGCGCACCGGGGAGCTGTTTTTT.

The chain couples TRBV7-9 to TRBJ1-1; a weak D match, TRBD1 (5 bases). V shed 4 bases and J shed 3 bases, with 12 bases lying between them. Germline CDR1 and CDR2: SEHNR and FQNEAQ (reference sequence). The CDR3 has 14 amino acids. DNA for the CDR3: TGTGCCAGCAGCTCCGCCGGGGGACACACTGAAGCTTTCTTT. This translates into CASSSAGGHTEAFF.

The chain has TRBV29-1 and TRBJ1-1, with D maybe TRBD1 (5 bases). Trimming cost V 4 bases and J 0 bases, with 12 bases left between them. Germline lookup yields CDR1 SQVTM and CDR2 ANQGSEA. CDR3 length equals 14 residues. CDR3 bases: TGCAGCGTTGGGGGGACGGGGATGAACACTGAAGCTTTCTTT. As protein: CSVGGTGMNTEAFF.

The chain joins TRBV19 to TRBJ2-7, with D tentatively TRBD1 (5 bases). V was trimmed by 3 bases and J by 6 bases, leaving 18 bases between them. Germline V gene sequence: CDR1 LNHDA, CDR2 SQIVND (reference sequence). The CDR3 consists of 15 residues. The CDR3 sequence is CASSIQDIEIAEQYF. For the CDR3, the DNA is TGTGCCAGTAGTATTCAGGACATAGAGATCGCCGAGCAGTACTTC.

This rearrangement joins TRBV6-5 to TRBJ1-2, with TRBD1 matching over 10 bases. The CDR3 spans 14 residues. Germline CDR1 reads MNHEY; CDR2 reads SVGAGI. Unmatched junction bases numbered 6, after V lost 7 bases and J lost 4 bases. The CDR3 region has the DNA TGTGCCAGCATCAGGGGACAGGGGTTCTATGGCTACACCTTC. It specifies CASIRGQGFYGYTF.

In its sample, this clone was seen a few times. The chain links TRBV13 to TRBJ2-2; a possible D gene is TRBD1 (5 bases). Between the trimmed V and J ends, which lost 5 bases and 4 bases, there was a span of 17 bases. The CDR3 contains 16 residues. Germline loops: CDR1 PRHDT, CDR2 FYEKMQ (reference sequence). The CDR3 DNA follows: TGTGCCAGCAGCCAGACAGAAGACGCGAGCACCGGGGAGCTGTTTTTT. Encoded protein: CASSQTEDASTGELFF.

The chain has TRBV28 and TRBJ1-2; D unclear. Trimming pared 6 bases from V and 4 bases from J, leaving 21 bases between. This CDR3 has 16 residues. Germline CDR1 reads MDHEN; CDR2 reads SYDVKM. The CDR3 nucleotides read TGTGCCAGCAGAGGGCTGGACGGGAAAGGCGGCTATGGCTACACCTTC. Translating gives CASRGLDGKGGYGYTF.

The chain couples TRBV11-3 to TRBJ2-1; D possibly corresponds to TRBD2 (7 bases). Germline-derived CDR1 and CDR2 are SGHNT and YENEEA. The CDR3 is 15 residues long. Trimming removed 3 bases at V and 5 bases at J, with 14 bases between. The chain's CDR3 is CASSFGGGANNEQFF. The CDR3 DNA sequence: TGTGCCAGCAGCTTCGGAGGGGGGGCTAACAATGAGCAGTTCTTC.

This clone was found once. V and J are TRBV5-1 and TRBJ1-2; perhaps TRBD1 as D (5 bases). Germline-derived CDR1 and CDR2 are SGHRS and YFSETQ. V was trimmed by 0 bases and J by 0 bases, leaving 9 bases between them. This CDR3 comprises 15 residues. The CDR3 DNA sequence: TGCGCCAGCAGCTTGGACGGGGCACCTAACTATGGCTACACCTTC. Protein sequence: CASSLDGAPNYGYTF.